A single sample gave rise to the 8 T cell receptor beta chains below, sequenced in a study of blood T cell repertoires in COVID-19. Some clones are missing from TCRdb's copy, which holds only in-frame ones; the method was immunoSEQ multiplex PCR. The sample has some 340,000 clones, over 80% seen once. The sequenced sample consisted of PBMCs or T cells enriched from blood (not recorded which). These receptors originate from a woman aged 45-65 years who had recovered from COVID-19.

This clone was seen a handful of times. The chain uses TRBV7-2 and TRBJ1-1; D is unresolved. CDR3 length equals 13 residues. V dropped 6 bases and J dropped 1 base, with 9 bases sitting between them. The germline V gene has CDR1 SGHTA and CDR2 FQGNSA. The CDR3 spells CASREAGNTEAFF. The CDR3, as DNA: TGTGCCAGCAGGGAGGCAGGGAACACTGAAGCTTTCTTT.

This chain uses TRBV29-1 with TRBJ1-1, with TRBD1 identical over 11 bases. V gave up 7 bases and J gave up 5 bases; unmatched junction bases: 6. The germline gives CDR1 SQVTM, CDR2 ANQGSEA. There are 13 residues in the CDR3. The CDR3 reads CSAWTGGQTEAFF. The CDR3 DNA reads as TGCAGCGCATGGACAGGGGGCCAAACTGAAGCTTTCTTT. The full variable domain, rest sourced from reference TRBV29-1 and TRBJ1-1, is SAVISQKPSRDICQRGTSLTIQCQVDSQVTMMFWYRQQPGQSLTLIATANQGSEATYESGFVIDKFPISRPNLTFSTLTVSNMSPEDSSIYLCSAWTGGQTEAFFGQGTRLTVV.

This clone was observed a single time. The chain employs TRBV12-3 or TRBV12-4 and TRBJ1-1, with 7 nucleotides matching TRBD1. The CDR3 runs 13 residues. V lost 6 bases, J lost 1 base, and 2 bases stayed unmatched. CDR3: CASRGQTNTEAFF. CDR3 in DNA: TGTGCCAGCAGGGGACAGACGAACACTGAAGCTTTCTTT.

The chain carries TRBV11-3 and TRBJ1-1, with D maybe TRBD1 (5 bases). V dropped 1 base and J dropped 10 bases, with 19 bases sitting between them. The CDR3 has 15 amino acids. The V gene's germline CDR1 is SGHNT and CDR2 YENEEA. The CDR3 nucleotides read TGTGCCAGCAGCTTAGCCCCCGGGCAGGGCCTCGCAGCTTTCTTT. This encodes CASSLAPGQGLAAFF.

The rearrangement links TRBV5-1 to TRBJ1-1, with D possibly being TRBD1 (6 bases). Trimming pared 0 bases from V and 0 bases from J, leaving 12 bases between. The CDR3 is 16 amino acids. Germline CDR1 and CDR2: SGHRS and YFSETQ. The CDR3 sequence: CASSLASGVLNTEAFF. In DNA form, the CDR3 reads TGCGCCAGCAGCTTGGCTTCAGGGGTTTTGAACACTGAAGCTTTCTTT.

The chain links TRBV9 to TRBJ1-2; D remains unclear. The V gene lost 4 bases and the J gene lost 4 bases, with 17 bases spanning the gap. The germline CDR1 and CDR2 sequences are SGDLS and YYNGEE. The CDR3 covers 15 residues. CDR3 DNA sequence: TGTGCCAGCAGCCCAGACCCGACACCCATCTATGGCTACACCTTC. Its translation is CASSPDPTPIYGYTF.

This clone was seen only once. The chain combines TRBV2 with TRBJ1-2, with no clear D. The V and J ends lost 5 bases and 4 bases respectively, with 11 bases between them. Germline lookup yields CDR1 SNHLY and CDR2 FYNNEI. This CDR3 is built from 13 residues. The CDR3 spells CASSHDNGYGYTF. CDR3 DNA: TGTGCCAGCAGTCATGACAATGGCTATGGCTACACCTTC. Looking up the rest from reference TRBV2 and TRBJ1-2 gives the full variable domain: EPEVTQTPSHQVTQMGQEVILRCVPISNHLYFYWYRQILGQKVEFLVSFYNNEISEKSEIFDDQFSVERPDGSNFTLKIRSTKLEDSAMYFCASSHDNGYGYTFGSGTRLTVV.

The chain couples TRBV9 to TRBJ1-3; 7 bases are shared with TRBD1. The J segment lost 6 bases and the V segment lost 1 base, leaving 4 bases of the junction unmatched. The germline CDR1 and CDR2 sequences are SGDLS and YYNGEE. The CDR3 contains 14 residues. CDR3 region: CASSVWDSPNTIYF. CDR3 nucleotide sequence: TGTGCCAGCAGCGTATGGGACAGTCCAAACACCATATATTTT.